Listed here are 30 T cell receptor beta chains from one sample, sequenced in a study of CD8 T cells in Susac syndrome. With random hexamers, about 0.45 to 1 ug RNA was reverse transcribed. TCRdb redid the calling of the immunoSEQ multiplex PCR reads with MiXCR, one entry per CDR3 protein. The sample consists of about 300,000 distinct CDR3 sequences, around 83% of them appearing once. The material sequenced was CD8+ T cells from PBMCs. The receptors were gathered from a human donor with multiple sclerosis.

This chain uses TRBV27 with TRBJ2-7, with 7 bases fitting TRBD1. Per germline, CDR1 MNHEY and CDR2 SMNVEV (reference sequence). This CDR3 has 13 amino acids. With V trimmed by 5 bases and J by 9 bases, 10 bases remained unmatched. DNA for the CDR3: TGTGCCAGCAGTACGCGGACAGGCCGGGGGCAGTACTTC. It codes for CASSTRTGRGQYF.

V is TRBV5-1 and J is TRBJ2-7; D possibly uses TRBD1 or TRBD2 (6 bases each). The V end lost 4 bases, the J end lost 5 bases, and 13 bases lay between the germline ends. CDR3 length: 13 amino acids. Germline assignment: CDR1 SGHRS and CDR2 YFSETQ. As DNA, the CDR3 is TGCGCCAGCAGCCGCGTGAGGGGGGACGAGCAGTACTTC. This translates into CASSRVRGDEQYF.

The chain uses TRBV2 and TRBJ1-2; D remains unclear. CDR3 length: 13 amino acids. V dropped 6 bases and J dropped 5 bases, with 13 bases sitting between them. The germline gives CDR1 SNHLY, CDR2 FYNNEI. In DNA form, the CDR3 reads TGTGCCAGCAGGGGAAGGGTCTTGTATGGCTACACCTTC. Translation: CASRGRVLYGYTF. Full variable domain (rest looked up from reference TRBV2 and TRBJ1-2): EPEVTQTPSHQVTQMGQEVILRCVPISNHLYFYWYRQILGQKVEFLVSFYNNEISEKSEIFDDQFSVERPDGSNFTLKIRSTKLEDSAMYFCASRGRVLYGYTFGSGTRLTVV.

This clonotype appeared a single time. This chain links TRBV13 with TRBJ2-3; weak D call: TRBD2 (7 bases). The CDR3 contains 15 residues. Germline assignment: CDR1 PRHDT and CDR2 FYEKMQ (reference sequence). Deletions cut 4 bases from V and 5 bases from J, with 16 bases between. CDR3 sequence: CASSSSGGLVDTQYF. CDR3 nucleotides: TGTGCCAGCAGCTCCTCCGGGGGGCTGGTAGATACGCAGTATTTT.

The V gene is TRBV27, the J gene TRBJ2-1, with D possibly being TRBD2 (5 bases). The CDR3 covers 11 residues. Per the germline V gene, CDR1 is MNHEY and CDR2 is SMNVEV (reference sequence). The V end was cut by 4 bases, the J end by 12 bases, with 10 bases between. The CDR3 loop reads CASSSPTRQFF. DNA for the CDR3: TGTGCCAGCAGTTCCCCTACTAGGCAGTTCTTC.

V gene TRBV28 combines with J gene TRBJ1-3; TRBD1 is a possible D gene (5 bases). CDR3 length: 15 amino acids. The V end was cut by 2 bases, the J end by 1 base, with 9 bases between. CDR1 is MDHEN, CDR2 SYDVKM, per germline. CDR3 bases: TGTGCCAGCAGTTTAGTGGGGCTATCTGGAAACACCATATATTTT. Its translation: CASSLVGLSGNTIYF.

The chain employs TRBV14 and TRBJ1-4; D unresolved. Germline V gene sequence: CDR1 SGHDN, CDR2 FVKESK. Trimming removed 0 bases at V and 5 bases at J, with 16 bases between. The CDR3 loop spans 17 amino acids. This CDR3 reads CASSQERLGRVNEKLFF. The CDR3 DNA is TGTGCCAGCAGCCAAGAGAGGCTTGGTAGAGTGAATGAAAAACTGTTTTTT.

In DNA, the CDR3 is TGTGCCAGCAGTTTCTATAGAAAGGGGGCGAGGAACAATGAGCAGTTCTTC. It specifies CASSFYRKGARNNEQFF. The rearrangement links TRBV28 to TRBJ2-1; 7 positions match TRBD1. CDR1 is MDHEN, CDR2 SYDVKM, per germline. The CDR3 is 17 residues long. Germline trimming cut 3 bases from V and 5 bases from J; bases unmatched to any gene: 13.

The chain combines TRBV9 with TRBJ2-7, with TRBD1 identical over 8 bases. Germline V gives CDR1 SGDLS, CDR2 YYNGEE. The CDR3 consists of 16 residues. The J segment lost 2 bases and the V segment lost 2 bases, leaving 9 bases of the junction unmatched. This chain's CDR3 is CASSVPGNRGTYEQYF. CDR3 coding DNA: TGTGCCAGCAGCGTCCCAGGAAACAGGGGGACCTACGAGCAGTACTTC. Drawing the rest from reference TRBV9 and TRBJ2-7, the complete variable domain is DSGVTQTPKHLITATGQRVTLRCSPRSGDLSVYWYQQSLDQGLQFLIQYYNGEERAKGNILERFSAQQFPDLHSELNLSSLELGDSALYFCASSVPGNRGTYEQYFGPGTRLTVT.

The chain uses TRBV5-1 and TRBJ1-2; no clear D gene. CDR3 length: 14 amino acids. In germline, CDR1 is SGHRS, CDR2 YFSETQ. Trimming removed 0 bases from V and 4 bases from J, with 10 bases in between. CDR3: CASSLASLSYGYTF. The CDR3 DNA reads as TGCGCCAGCAGCTTGGCATCTCTCTCCTATGGCTACACCTTC.

V is TRBV6-1 and J is TRBJ1-1; no clear D. Germline V gene sequence: CDR1 MNHNS, CDR2 SASEGT. The CDR3 is 14 amino acids. Between the trimmed V and J ends, which lost 5 bases and 0 bases, there was a span of 10 bases. CDR3 region: CASSPLGVNTEAFF. The DNA for the CDR3 is TGTGCCAGCAGTCCCCTCGGGGTGAACACTGAAGCTTTCTTT.

CDR3 nucleotide sequence: TGTGCCAGCAGCCCACCGGTCGGACAGGGGGCCGCAAACTATGGCTACACCTTC. Protein product: CASSPPVGQGAANYGYTF. V and J are TRBV7-9 and TRBJ1-2, with 11 bases lining up with TRBD1. Germline CDR1 and CDR2: SEHNR and FQNEAQ (reference sequence). V lost 5 bases, J lost 2 bases, and 13 bases stayed unmatched. CDR3 length: 18 residues.

The chain recombines TRBV29-1 with TRBJ1-2; D call uncertain. Germline-derived CDR1 and CDR2 are SQVTM and ANQGSEA. V was clipped by 4 bases and J by 2 bases, with 5 bases between them. The CDR3 loop spans 11 amino acids. The CDR3 DNA sequence: TGCAGCGTTGGGCAGAACTATGGCTACACCTTC. Amino acid sequence: CSVGQNYGYTF.

The chain combines TRBV14 with TRBJ2-1; 7 nucleotides match TRBD2. Germline values: CDR1 SGHDN, CDR2 FVKESK. Unmatched junction bases numbered 10, after V lost 0 bases and J lost 8 bases. The CDR3 is 16 residues long. The chain's CDR3 is CASSQDWREIGDEQFF. CDR3 sequence (DNA): TGTGCCAGCAGCCAAGACTGGCGGGAGATTGGGGATGAGCAGTTCTTC.

The chain is built from TRBV19 and TRBJ2-1; 11 positions agree with TRBD2. With 8 bases clipped from V and 3 bases from J, the junction kept 9 bases outside the gene matches. CDR3 length equals 16 residues. CDR1 is LNHDA, CDR2 SQIVND, per germline (reference sequence). CDR3 coding DNA: TGTGCCAGTCACGGGACTAGCGGAGACTACTACAATGAGCAGTTCTTC. This gives the protein CASHGTSGDYYNEQFF.

A single count supports this clonotype. The CDR3, as DNA: TGTGCCAGCAGTTTTCGGGGGGAACTAACCTACGAGCAGTACTTC. This codes for CASSFRGELTYEQYF. The chain joins TRBV28 to TRBJ2-7, with 7 bases that match TRBD2. There are 15 residues in the CDR3. Germline V gene data show CDR1 as MDHEN and CDR2 as SYDVKM. V gave up 3 bases and J gave up 2 bases; unmatched junction bases: 7.

The chain couples TRBV4-1 to TRBJ1-2; D possibly corresponds to TRBD1 (5 bases). The CDR3 has 14 amino acids. V was clipped by 3 bases and J by 4 bases, with 12 bases between them. Germline V lookup: CDR1 MGHRA, CDR2 YSYEKL. The CDR3 sequence is CASSQVGGGYGYTF. CDR3 nucleotide sequence: TGCGCCAGCAGCCAGGTGGGGGGGGGCTATGGCTACACCTTC.

The chain has TRBV9 and TRBJ2-6, with 8 nucleotides matching TRBD1. This CDR3 region has 18 residues. CDR1 SGDLS and CDR2 YYNGEE come from the germline V gene. V lost 4 bases and J lost 1; bases outside the gene matches: 10. DNA for the CDR3: TGTGCCAGCAGCTCATTTAAGGACAGGGAATCTGGGGCCAACGTCCTGACTTTC. Its protein is CASSSFKDRESGANVLTF.

This clonotype has only a few counts. This chain connects TRBV9 to TRBJ2-7; 11 bases line up with TRBD2. In germline, CDR1 is SGDLS, CDR2 YYNGEE. The V gene end was trimmed by 4 bases and the J gene end by 6 bases; junction bases not matched to a gene: 6. The CDR3 runs to 14 residues. As DNA, the CDR3 is TGTGCCAGCAGCTTCGGGACTAGCGGAAGCGAGCAGTACTTC. It codes for CASSFGTSGSEQYF.

This clonotype was picked up a small number of times. This chain joins TRBV30 and TRBJ2-7; the D is unclear. CDR1 GTSNPN and CDR2 SVGIG come from the germline V gene (reference sequence). The CDR3 is 12 amino acids. The ends were cut back, 3 bases at V and 3 bases at J, with 9 bases in the middle. CDR3 loop: CAWSPDGYEQYF. The CDR3 nucleotides read TGTGCCTGGAGCCCGGACGGCTACGAGCAGTACTTC.

The chain couples TRBV12-5 to TRBJ2-1, with a weak D call TRBD1 (6 bases). Germline V gives CDR1 LGHNT, CDR2 FRNRAP. Deletions cut 1 base from V and 4 bases from J, with 8 bases between. The CDR3 has 14 amino acids. The DNA for the CDR3 is TGTGCTAGTGGTTTGGGGACAGATTACAATGAGCAGTTCTTC. Translated: CASGLGTDYNEQFF.

The J gene is TRBJ2-1, the V gene TRBV20-1; 7 bases fit TRBD2. V lost 0 bases, J lost 6 bases, and 5 bases stayed unmatched. This CDR3 is built from 14 residues. The V gene's germline CDR1 is DFQATT and CDR2 SNEGSKA (reference sequence). The CDR3 DNA reads TGCAGTGCTAGAGAACAGAGCGGGATCAATGAGCAGTTCTTC. It translates to CSAREQSGINEQFF.

The chain recombines TRBV4-1 with TRBJ2-3; D may be TRBD2 (6 bases). CDR1 MGHRA and CDR2 YSYEKL come from the germline V gene. The CDR3 runs to 12 residues. Deletions cut 4 bases from V and 9 bases from J, with 11 bases between. The CDR3 DNA is TGCGCCAGCAGCCCTGGAGGGAGCACGCAGTATTTT. Protein product: CASSPGGSTQYF.

In DNA form, the CDR3 reads TGTGCCAGCAGCCCGGGACTAGCGGGAGGGCCAGGACAAGAGACCCAGTACTTC. This gives the protein CASSPGLAGGPGQETQYF. The genes are TRBV7-3 and TRBJ2-5; 16 bases are shared with TRBD2. Germline V gives CDR1 SGHTA, CDR2 FQGTGA. This CDR3 has 18 amino acids. V shed 5 bases, J shed 2 bases, and the junction held 8 bases outside the gene matches.

The CDR3 here is CASSLMDGPGNTIYF. CDR3 coding DNA: TGTGCCAGCAGCCTAATGGACGGACCGGGAAACACCATATATTTT. The chain has TRBV7-9 and TRBJ1-3; the D is unclear. V was cut by 5 bases and J by 4 bases, with 15 bases left in between. Looked up from germline, CDR1 is SEHNR and CDR2 is FQNEAQ (reference sequence). The CDR3 length is 15 residues.

CDR3 region: CSGGSRDREETQYF. The CDR3 DNA reads as TGCAGTGGGGGCTCCCGGGACCGAGAAGAGACCCAGTACTTC. This rearrangement joins TRBV20-1 to TRBJ2-5; possibly TRBD1 or TRBD2 for D (5 bases each). CDR3 length: 14 residues. CDR1 and CDR2 (germline): DFQATT, SNEGSKA (reference sequence). The V gene lost 7 bases and the J gene lost 3 bases, with 18 bases spanning the gap.

This clonotype was detected once. The rearrangement links TRBV5-5 to TRBJ1-1; no clear D. CDR1 is SGHKS and CDR2 is YYEKEE in the germline V gene (reference sequence). The ends were cut back, 3 bases at V and 9 bases at J, with 9 bases in the middle. The CDR3 runs 11 residues. The CDR3, as DNA: TGTGCCAGCAGCTCCAGCGGAAAAGCTTTCTTT. Translation gives CASSSSGKAFF.

This chain uses TRBV7-9 with TRBJ2-7; 11 positions match TRBD1. Germline CDR1 SEHNR, CDR2 FQNEAQ (reference sequence). V lost 5 bases, J lost 3 bases, and 6 bases stayed unmatched. The CDR3 sequence is 15 residues long. The CDR3 coding sequence is TGTGCCAGCAGCCACCGGGACAGGGGGGGCTACGAGCAGTACTTC. Translated, it gives CASSHRDRGGYEQYF.

This chain uses TRBV19 with TRBJ2-1; D is perhaps TRBD2 (6 bases). Trimming removed 7 bases at V and 2 bases at J, with 15 bases between. Germline lookup yields CDR1 LNHDA and CDR2 SQIVND (reference sequence). The CDR3 sequence is 15 residues long. The CDR3 coding sequence is TGTGCCAGTATCTCGAGCGGGTCCACCTACAATGAGCAGTTCTTC. Its protein product is CASISSGSTYNEQFF.

The chain is built from TRBV9 and TRBJ2-7; TRBD1 matches 7 bases. CDR3 length equals 19 residues. V lost 0 bases, J lost 1 base, and 16 bases stayed unmatched. Germline V gene data show CDR1 as SGDLS and CDR2 as YYNGEE. The CDR3 spells CASSVGTGPTGAASYEQYF. CDR3 DNA sequence: TGTGCCAGCAGCGTAGGCACGGGACCAACAGGGGCAGCGTCCTACGAGCAGTACTTC.